A selection of T cell receptor beta chains follows, all from one sample in a study of beta chain features in type 1 diabetes. Using immunoSEQ multiplex PCR, the repertoire was profiled, and TCRdb retains in-frame clones only, with some absent. The sample consists of 120,000 or so clones, roughly a sixth of them appearing once. Sequences were obtained from central memory CD4+ T cells from blood. These receptors originate from a man younger than 35 with type 1 diabetes. The CDR3 runs from the conserved cysteine through the conserved F or W. The D gene is left open where the match is weak. A clone size is listed for some rows: how often the clone was seen (once, few, many), or a class if it is expanded.

TRBJ1-6	.	TRBV7-3	TRBD1	CASSSQQGTPLHF	TGTGCCAGCAGCTCTCAACAGGGGACACCCCTCCACTTT
TRBJ2-3	.	TRBV6-5	TRBD1	CASSRTGKTDTQYF	TGTGCCAGCAGCCGGACAGGCAAGACAGATACGCAGTATTTT
TRBJ2-7	.	TRBV7-9	TRBD2	CASSLTSGEQYF	TGTGCCAGCAGCTTAACTAGCGGTGAGCAGTACTTC
TRBJ2-3	.	TRBV7-2	.	CASSPGGPATDTQYF	TGTGCCAGCAGCCCCGGGGGCCCCGCCACAGATACGCAGTATTTT
TRBJ1-4	few	TRBV7-9	.	CASSLGQGEKLFF	TGTGCCAGCAGCTTAGGGCAGGGGGAAAAACTGTTTTTT
TRBJ1-6	.	TRBV6-5	.	CASTRLVGEALHF	TGTGCCAGCACTCGACTTGTGGGTGAAGCCCTCCACTTT
TRBJ2-5	.	TRBV29-1	TRBD2	CSSRGGGLATETQYF	TGCAGCTCGCGGGGAGGGGGACTAGCGACGGAGACCCAGTACTTC
TRBJ2-3	few	TRBV7-2	TRBD2	CASSPGLAGLTDTQYF	TGTGCCAGCAGCCCCGGACTAGCGGGACTCACAGATACGCAGTATTTT
TRBJ1-2	.	TRBV9	.	CASGAGGYTF	TGTGCCAGTGGTGCTGGGGGCTACACCTTC
TRBJ2-3	few	TRBV5-8	.	CASSFPGPRADTQYF	TGTGCCAGCAGCTTCCCGGGCCCGAGGGCAGATACGCAGTATTTT
TRBJ2-1	.	TRBV30	.	CAWSVLGLSSYNEQFF	TGTGCCTGGAGTGTACTCGGACTATCCTCCTACAATGAGCAGTTCTTC
TRBJ1-1	many	TRBV7-2	.	CASSPLGRNTEAFF	TGTGCCAGCAGCCCTCTCGGGCGGAACACTGAAGCTTTCTTT
TRBJ2-5	.	TRBV18	.	CASSQSSQETQYF	TGTGCCAGCTCACAGTCTAGCCAAGAGACCCAGTACTTC
TRBJ2-5	.	TRBV4-2	.	CASSQSGARGTQYF	TGTGCCAGCAGCCAAAGTGGGGCCAGAGGGACCCAGTACTTC
TRBJ1-2	few	TRBV30	.	CAWKPGRDYGYTF	TGTGCCTGGAAACCGGGACGAGACTATGGCTACACCTTC
TRBJ2-3	.	TRBV2	.	CASSDVQEDTQYF	TGTGCCAGCAGTGATGTCCAGGAGGATACGCAGTATTTT
TRBJ1-2	.	TRBV7-2	.	CASSLKLGGYTF	TGTGCCAGCAGCTTAAAATTGGGTGGCTACACCTTC
TRBJ2-1	medium-sized	TRBV6-5	TRBD2	CASSRGTNSYNEQFF	TGTGCCAGCAGCCGCGGGACTAATTCCTACAATGAGCAGTTCTTC
TRBJ2-6	few	TRBV7-2	.	CASSLAGGRSGANVLTF	TGTGCCAGCAGCTTAGCTGGAGGCCGCTCTGGGGCCAACGTCCTGACTTTC
TRBJ1-5	many	TRBV6-6	.	CASSYSISGNQPQHF	TGTGCCAGCAGTTACTCGATTTCCGGAAATCAGCCCCAGCATTTT
TRBJ1-6	few	TRBV16	TRBD1	CASSQSPPGQGVSPLHF	TGTGCCAGCAGCCAATCTCCCCCGGGACAGGGGGTTTCACCCCTCCACTTT
TRBJ2-1	few	TRBV18	.	CASSLSGFSYNEQFF	TGTGCCAGCTCACTGAGCGGGTTCTCCTACAATGAGCAGTTCTTC
TRBJ1-6	.	TRBV14	.	CASSPRGWISYNSPLHF	TGTGCCAGCAGCCCTCGGGGATGGATCTCCTATAATTCACCCCTCCACTTT
TRBJ1-2	.	TRBV5-1	.	CASSSDRQIYGYTF	TGCGCCAGCAGCTCCGATCGACAGATCTATGGCTACACCTTC
TRBJ2-1	.	TRBV19	TRBD2	CASSNPWRGRYNEQFF	TGTGCCAGTAGTAACCCCTGGCGCGGGAGGTACAATGAGCAGTTCTTC
TRBJ2-1	.	TRBV5-1	.	CASSLAGQRDEQFF	TGCGCCAGCAGCTTGGCAGGCCAAAGGGATGAGCAGTTCTTC
TRBJ2-3	.	TRBV18	TRBD2	CASSPPNSGGLTSTQYF	TGTGCCAGCTCACCACCGAACAGCGGGGGCCTTACCAGTACGCAGTATTTT
TRBJ1-2	many	TRBV21-1	.	CASSKAPGPNYGYTF	TGTGCCAGCAGCAAAGCGCCCGGACCTAACTATGGCTACACCTTC
TRBJ2-1	.	TRBV5-4	TRBD2	CASSDQSGRIGEQFF	TGTGCCAGCAGCGACCAGAGCGGGAGGATCGGTGAGCAGTTCTTC
TRBJ1-4	few	TRBV27	.	CASSFRRGGGEKLFF	TGTGCCAGCAGTTTCCGCCGCGGGGGCGGTGAAAAACTGTTTTTT
TRBJ1-1	few	TRBV30	.	CAWSPDIGGYTEAFF	TGTGCCTGGAGTCCCGACATTGGGGGGTACACTGAAGCTTTCTTT
TRBJ2-2	few	TRBV5-1	.	CASGWIGNTGELFF	TGCGCCAGCGGGTGGATAGGGAACACCGGGGAGCTGTTTTTT
TRBJ2-7	many	TRBV7-9	.	CASSLASGHHSYEQYF	TGTGCCAGCAGCTTAGCATCGGGACACCACTCCTACGAGCAGTACTTC
TRBJ1-3	.	TRBV9	TRBD1	CASSPPTGSRNTIYF	TGTGCCAGCAGCCCTCCGACAGGGAGTAGAAACACCATATATTTT
TRBJ2-3	once	TRBV7-3	TRBD2	CASSPRGTRPDTQYF	TGTGCCAGCAGCCCCCGGGGGACTAGGCCAGATACGCAGTATTTT
TRBJ2-3	.	TRBV9	TRBD2	CASSVGAGGHADTQYF	TGTGCCAGCAGCGTAGGAGCGGGAGGACACGCAGATACGCAGTATTTT
TRBJ1-5	.	TRBV10-3	.	CAISAGEERPQHF	TGTGCCATCAGCGCGGGAGAAGAGAGACCCCAGCATTTT
TRBJ1-1	.	TRBV20-1	.	CSANPTSEAFF	TGCAGTGCTAACCCGACAAGTGAAGCTTTCTTT
TRBJ2-3	.	TRBV2	.	CASRLNTQYF	TGTGCCAGCAGGCTAAATACGCAGTATTTT
TRBJ1-5	.	TRBV30	.	CAWSLVHSNQPQHF	TGTGCCTGGAGTTTGGTCCATAGCAATCAGCCCCAGCATTTT
TRBJ1-1	few	TRBV6-1	.	CASRFTANTEAFF	TGTGCCAGCAGGTTCACAGCGAACACTGAAGCTTTCTTT
TRBJ2-2	few	TRBV7-9	.	CASSLETGELFF	TGTGCCAGCAGCTTAGAGACCGGGGAGCTGTTTTTT
TRBJ1-2	.	TRBV28	.	CASSRANYGYTF	TGTGCCAGCAGCAGGGCCAACTATGGCTACACCTTC